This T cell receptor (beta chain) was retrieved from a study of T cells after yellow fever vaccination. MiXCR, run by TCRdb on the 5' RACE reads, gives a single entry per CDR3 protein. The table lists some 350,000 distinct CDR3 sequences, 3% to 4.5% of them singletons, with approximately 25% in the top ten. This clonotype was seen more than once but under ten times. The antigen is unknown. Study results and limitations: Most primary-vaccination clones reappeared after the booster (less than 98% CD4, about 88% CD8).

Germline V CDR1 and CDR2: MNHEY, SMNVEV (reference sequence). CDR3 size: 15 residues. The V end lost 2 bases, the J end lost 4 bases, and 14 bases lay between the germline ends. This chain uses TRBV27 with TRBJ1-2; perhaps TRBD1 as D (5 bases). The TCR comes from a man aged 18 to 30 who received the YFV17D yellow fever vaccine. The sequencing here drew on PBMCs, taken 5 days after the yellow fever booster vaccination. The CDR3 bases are TGTGCCAGCAGTTTAAGGCGTCAGGGAGGCTATGGCTACACCTTC. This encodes CASSLRRQGGYGYTF.